What follows describes a single T cell receptor beta chain. Its cognate antigen has yet to be identified. Base qualities are missing; no much larger clone stands one base away. These data originate in a study of Tregs in tolerant kidney transplant recipients (dated by TCRdb to the late 2010s). For context, the study as a whole: Transplants used related donors with nonmyeloablative bone marrow transplantation; mixed chimerism was transient in the human trials. The study applied TCRbeta sequencing to find donor-specific regulatory T cells before combined kidney and bone marrow transplantation and then followed those same cells after transplant. What the study reported, not specific to this receptor: For some patients, the PCR primers changed as time went on, which meant samples from those patients could not be compared with one another at the nucleotide level. The most biologically relevant and donor-specific TCRbeta repertoire appeared to be identified by expanding Tregs with activated donor B cells. Donor-specific Treg expansion was found to exceed global Treg expansion in tolerant patients, suggesting antigen-driven rather than nonspecific expansion. The study was limited by small patient numbers, and the findings need validation in larger populations and under other immunosuppression protocols. Although technical replication error seemed to be minimal, the question of biological reproducibility was not addressed directly.

The germline V gene supplies CDR1 SGHAT and CDR2 FQNNGV. The V end gives up 5 bases and the J end 0 bases, leaving 10 bases in the junction not matched to a gene. CDR3 length: 19 amino acids, cysteine to phenylalanine. Only the CDR3 DNA is retained, 57 bases long and in frame from the first base. Genomic DNA was extracted from sorted cells with the QIAGEN DNeasy Blood and Tissue Kit for TCRbeta CDR3 sequencing. High-throughput TCRbeta CDR3 sequencing, including PCR amplification with bias correction and internal controls, was performed commercially through immunoSEQ. Per the authors' processing: Unique productive TCRbeta sequences were defined by CDR3 nucleotide sequence where primers matched, and otherwise by CDR3 amino acid sequence together with Vbeta and Jbeta genes. To correct for sorting error, sequences found in more than one sorted population at a frequency ratio of 2:1 or less were discarded, and the remaining shared sequences were assigned to the population with the higher frequency. A sequence was defined as donor-reactive if the sequence was expanded at least 5-fold in CFSE-low cells compared with unstimulated cells and had a frequency of at least 0.01% in CFSE-low cells. Jensen-Shannon divergence, calculated on the top 100 TCRbeta sequences ranked by frequency, was used to quantify repertoire divergence. When a sample had multiple sequencing runs, each run was corrected for sorting error separately and the runs were then pooled. TCRdb retrieved this table from immuneACCESS and kept in-frame rearrangements only. Not all clones are present; in checked studies, unresolved V genes account for under half, and no reason is known for the remainder. That table furnishes V, J and clone size, whereas the DNA furnished D and trimming. The sample table lists 50,000 to 75,000 clones, 80% to 90% of them with a count of one. The ten top clones hold 2.1% of the sample.

Interpreted using the paper, the time point label stands for: blood sample drawn before combined kidney and bone marrow transplant. Thawed PBMCs were FACS-sorted into unstimulated Tregs (CD4+CD25+CD127-), CD4+ non-Tregs (CD4+CD25-), CD4 cells and CD8 cells. Thawed PBMCs were rested overnight at 37 degrees C with about 200 IU/ml IL-2 before Treg sorting. The patients were several recipients of combined kidney and bone marrow transplants from the ITN036ST trial, and samples were available only from these trial subjects. Healthy control blood was processed to PBMCs by Ficoll density gradient and cryopreserved, and patient PBMCs were collected before and after transplant.

This receptor chain uses TRBV11-2 and TRBJ2-1; the central 13 bases match TRBD2. The sample here was Tregs from blood, taken before the transplant. The source is a human donor who received a combined kidney and bone marrow transplant. The CDR3 protein: CASSLRLAGGRSSYNEQFF. In nucleotide form, the sequence is TGTGCCAGCAGCCTCCGACTAGCGGGGGGTCGAAGCTCCTACAATGAGCAGTTCTTC.